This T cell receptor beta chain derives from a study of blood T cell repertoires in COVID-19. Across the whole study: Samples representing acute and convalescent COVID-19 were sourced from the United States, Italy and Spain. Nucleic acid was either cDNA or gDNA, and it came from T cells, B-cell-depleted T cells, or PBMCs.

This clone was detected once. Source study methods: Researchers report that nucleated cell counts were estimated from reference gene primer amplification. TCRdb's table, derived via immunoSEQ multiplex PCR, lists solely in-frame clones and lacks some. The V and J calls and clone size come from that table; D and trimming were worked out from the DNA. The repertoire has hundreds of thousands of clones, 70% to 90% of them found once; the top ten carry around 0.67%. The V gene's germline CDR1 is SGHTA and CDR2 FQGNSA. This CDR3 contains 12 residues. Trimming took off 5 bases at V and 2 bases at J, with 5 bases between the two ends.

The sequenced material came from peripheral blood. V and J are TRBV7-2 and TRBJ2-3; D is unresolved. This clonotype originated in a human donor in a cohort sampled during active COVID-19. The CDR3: CASSTYTDTQYF. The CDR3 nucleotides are TGTGCCAGCAGCACCTACACAGATACGCAGTATTTT.